This T cell receptor (beta chain) stems from a study of T cell changes during pregnancy in multiple sclerosis. Repertoires were generated with immunoSEQ multiplex PCR, while TCRdb's copy carries only in-frame clones and drops some. The repertoire consists of about 67,000 clones, with around 90% occurring once and the leading ten covering about 2.5%. The J segment lost 1 base and the V segment lost 4 bases, leaving 14 bases of the junction unmatched. The CDR3 spans 18 residues. Germline assignment: CDR1 SGHDT and CDR2 YYEEEE. The TCR was taken from a female donor with multiple sclerosis, enrolled in a pregnancy study. This chain joins TRBV5-6 and TRBJ2-4; 7 bases agree with TRBD2. Sequencing was performed on peripheral blood, taken in the first trimester of pregnancy. This CDR3 reads CASSPLGGRLLAKNIQYF. As DNA, the CDR3 is TGTGCCAGCAGCCCCCTGGGAGGGCGGCTTTTGGCCAAAAACATTCAGTACTTC.